This T cell receptor (beta chain) was recovered during a study of cytomegalovirus exposure and HLA in healthy donors. Study overall: Among 350 to 500 genotyped donors, around 80% fell in the Caucasian-associated ancestry cluster.

The PCR used 60 Vbeta and 13 Jbeta primers. The data were produced by immunoSEQ multiplex PCR, yet TCRdb's version contains in-frame clones alone and is incomplete. Found here are about 160,000 clones, 70% to 85% of them singletons; the top ten hold approximately 2.1%. Worth noting for this clone: Its antigen is unknown.

Findings and caveats of the study: According to a later analysis, donors in an Asian-associated ancestry cluster reportedly had fewer N-insertions than the roughly 720-donor mean.

CDR1 WSHSY and CDR2 SAAADI come from the germline V gene. This CDR3 contains 17 residues. The V gene end was trimmed by 7 bases and the J gene end by 1 base; junction bases not matched to a gene: 13. V usage is TRBV10-2 and J usage is TRBJ1-5, with TRBD1 identical over 7 bases. The sequence derives from a man between 45 and 60 years old in good health and CMV-seropositive. Source material: PBMCs. CDR3: CASTSIRGNRSNQPQHF. In DNA form, the CDR3 reads TGCGCCAGCACATCAATCAGGGGGAATAGAAGCAATCAGCCCCAGCATTTT.